Each of the 12 T cell receptor beta chains below was sequenced from the same sample in a study of neurological immune-mediated disorders. In TCRdb, the 5' RACE reads were re-called with MiXCR into one record per CDR3 protein. The table lists about 59,000 distinct CDR3 sequences, roughly 13% of them singletons. The material sequenced was PBMCs. Every receptor here comes from a woman aged 55-75 years with HTLV-1-associated myelopathy (HAM/TSP).

The chain has TRBV24-1 and TRBJ2-1; D not certain. Trimming removed 7 bases at V and 7 bases at J, with 7 bases between. This CDR3 is built from 11 residues. Germline lookup yields CDR1 KGHDR and CDR2 SFDVKD. The CDR3 region has the DNA TGTGCCACCAGCCTCAGAAATGAGCAGTTCTTC. Its translation is CATSLRNEQFF.

The V and J genes are TRBV11-2 and TRBJ2-3; D gene uncertain. V lost 3 bases to trimming and J lost 6 bases, with 10 bases between them. The CDR3 consists of 13 residues. The germline gives CDR1 SGHAT, CDR2 FQNNGV. The DNA of the CDR3 is TGTGCCAGCAGCTTGCTCTCCTCGGATACGCAGTATTTT. This codes for CASSLLSSDTQYF.

This clonotype has at least ten counts. The gene calls are TRBV20-1 and TRBJ2-7; TRBD2 matches at 11 bases. The CDR3 is 14 amino acids. From germline, CDR1 is DFQATT and CDR2 SNEGSKA (reference sequence). The ends lost 6 bases at V and 6 bases at J; junction bases unmatched: 10. The chain's CDR3 is CSAITSGSVGEQYF. DNA for the CDR3: TGCAGTGCCATTACTAGCGGGAGTGTGGGCGAGCAGTACTTC.

This clonotype has ten or more counts. The V and J genes are TRBV5-6 and TRBJ2-1, with a tentative D call TRBD2 (6 bases). The V gene lost 4 bases and the J gene lost 2 bases, with 13 bases spanning the gap. This CDR3 contains 15 residues. Germline CDR1 SGHDT, CDR2 YYEEEE. DNA for the CDR3: TGTGCCAGCAGCGCGACTAGGGGCGCCTACAATGAGCAGTTCTTC. This sequence encodes CASSATRGAYNEQFF. Full variable domain (outside the CDR3, taken from reference TRBV5-6 and TRBJ2-1): DAGVTQSPTHLIKTRGQQVTLRCSPKSGHDTVSWYQQALGQGPQFIFQYYEEEERQRGNFPDRFSGHQFPNYSSELNVNALLLGDSALYLCASSATRGAYNEQFFGPGTRLTVL.

A note on this clonotype: A much larger clone differs from this one at a single base, so this may be a read error. The chain couples TRBV7-9 to TRBJ2-1; TRBD2 matches at 9 bases. The V segment lost 1 base and the J segment 1 base; nucleotides outside the gene matches: 5. The germline gives CDR1 SEHNR, CDR2 FQNEAQ (reference sequence). This CDR3 contains 17 residues. The CDR3 DNA is TGTGCCAGCAGCTTAGGGGTAGCGGGAGTATCCTACAATGAGCAGTTCTTC. This codes for CASSLGVAGVSYNEQFF.

This clonotype was observed at least ten times. The J gene is TRBJ2-1, the V gene TRBV20-1, with TRBD2 identical over 7 bases. The trim removed 0 bases at V and 8 bases at J, leaving 7 bases unmatched. The CDR3 sequence is 14 residues long. In germline, CDR1 is DFQATT, CDR2 SNEGSKA (reference sequence). Here the CDR3 reads CSAREGGSTDEQFF. The CDR3 DNA reads as TGCAGTGCTAGAGAGGGCGGGAGTACAGATGAGCAGTTCTTC.

This clonotype was seen at least ten times. The chain joins TRBV10-3 to TRBJ2-2; D ambiguous. V shed 4 bases and J shed 5 bases, with 8 bases lying between them. Per germline, CDR1 ENHRY and CDR2 SYGVKD. The CDR3 consists of 13 residues. This CDR3 is CAISVWGTGELFF. DNA of the CDR3: TGTGCCATCAGTGTCTGGGGTACCGGGGAGCTGTTTTTT.

Regarding this clonotype: This may arise from a read error, as a much more abundant clone is one base away. The J gene is TRBJ1-3, the V gene TRBV11-2, with TRBD1 identical over 7 bases. The CDR3 spans 15 residues. Trimming cost V 6 bases and J 2 bases; bases outside gene matches: 7. CDR1 and CDR2 from the germline V gene are SGHAT and FQNNGV. CDR3 in amino acids: CASSQGEVPGNTIYF. CDR3 DNA: TGTGCCAGCAGTCAGGGGGAGGTCCCTGGAAACACCATATATTTT.

Ten or more counts support this clonotype. The CDR3 nucleotides are TGTGCCAGCAGTCGCAGGGTAGGGGGCAATCAGCCCCAGCATTTT. Translation: CASSRRVGGNQPQHF. The chain combines TRBV28 with TRBJ1-5; the D gene is possibly TRBD1 (5 bases). V lost 5 bases to trimming and J lost 2 bases, with 13 bases between them. Germline V gives CDR1 MDHEN, CDR2 SYDVKM. The CDR3 is 15 amino acids. The full variable domain, its missing parts supplied by reference TRBV28 and TRBJ1-5, is DVKVTQSSRYLVKRTGEKVFLECVQDMDHENMFWYRQDPGLGLRLIYFSYDVKMKEKGDIPEGYSVSREKKERFSLILESASTNQTSMYLCASSRRVGGNQPQHFGDGTRLSIL.

This clonotype was seen at least ten times. This chain connects TRBV24-1 to TRBJ2-2, with D hard to call. Trimming took off 4 bases at V and 6 bases at J, with 11 bases between the two ends. CDR1 is KGHDR, CDR2 SFDVKD, per germline. This CDR3 contains 14 residues. CDR3 sequence (DNA): TGTGCCACCAGTGACCTGGACCGACCCGGGGAGCTGTTTTTT. Translated, it gives CATSDLDRPGELFF.

This clonotype occurred a few times. V usage is TRBV5-1 and J usage is TRBJ2-7, with a possible D match to TRBD2 (6 bases). The ends were cut back, 4 bases at V and 2 bases at J, with 13 bases in the middle. The V gene's germline CDR1 is SGHRS and CDR2 YFSETQ. The CDR3 length is 14 residues. CDR3 amino acids: CASSRGTEAYEQYF. CDR3 DNA: TGCGCCAGCAGCCGGGGGACTGAGGCCTACGAGCAGTACTTC.

This clonotype was seen repeatedly, ten times or more. CDR3 coding DNA: TGTGCCACCAGCGGCGGGAGCTCCTACAATGAGCAGTTCTTC. The encoded protein is CATSGGSSYNEQFF. The chain is built from TRBV15 and TRBJ2-1; 7 bases match TRBD2. The V gene's germline CDR1 is LNHNV and CDR2 YYDKDF (reference sequence). The V and J ends lost 5 bases and 0 bases, in that order; junction bases with no gene match: 1. The CDR3 is 14 amino acids.